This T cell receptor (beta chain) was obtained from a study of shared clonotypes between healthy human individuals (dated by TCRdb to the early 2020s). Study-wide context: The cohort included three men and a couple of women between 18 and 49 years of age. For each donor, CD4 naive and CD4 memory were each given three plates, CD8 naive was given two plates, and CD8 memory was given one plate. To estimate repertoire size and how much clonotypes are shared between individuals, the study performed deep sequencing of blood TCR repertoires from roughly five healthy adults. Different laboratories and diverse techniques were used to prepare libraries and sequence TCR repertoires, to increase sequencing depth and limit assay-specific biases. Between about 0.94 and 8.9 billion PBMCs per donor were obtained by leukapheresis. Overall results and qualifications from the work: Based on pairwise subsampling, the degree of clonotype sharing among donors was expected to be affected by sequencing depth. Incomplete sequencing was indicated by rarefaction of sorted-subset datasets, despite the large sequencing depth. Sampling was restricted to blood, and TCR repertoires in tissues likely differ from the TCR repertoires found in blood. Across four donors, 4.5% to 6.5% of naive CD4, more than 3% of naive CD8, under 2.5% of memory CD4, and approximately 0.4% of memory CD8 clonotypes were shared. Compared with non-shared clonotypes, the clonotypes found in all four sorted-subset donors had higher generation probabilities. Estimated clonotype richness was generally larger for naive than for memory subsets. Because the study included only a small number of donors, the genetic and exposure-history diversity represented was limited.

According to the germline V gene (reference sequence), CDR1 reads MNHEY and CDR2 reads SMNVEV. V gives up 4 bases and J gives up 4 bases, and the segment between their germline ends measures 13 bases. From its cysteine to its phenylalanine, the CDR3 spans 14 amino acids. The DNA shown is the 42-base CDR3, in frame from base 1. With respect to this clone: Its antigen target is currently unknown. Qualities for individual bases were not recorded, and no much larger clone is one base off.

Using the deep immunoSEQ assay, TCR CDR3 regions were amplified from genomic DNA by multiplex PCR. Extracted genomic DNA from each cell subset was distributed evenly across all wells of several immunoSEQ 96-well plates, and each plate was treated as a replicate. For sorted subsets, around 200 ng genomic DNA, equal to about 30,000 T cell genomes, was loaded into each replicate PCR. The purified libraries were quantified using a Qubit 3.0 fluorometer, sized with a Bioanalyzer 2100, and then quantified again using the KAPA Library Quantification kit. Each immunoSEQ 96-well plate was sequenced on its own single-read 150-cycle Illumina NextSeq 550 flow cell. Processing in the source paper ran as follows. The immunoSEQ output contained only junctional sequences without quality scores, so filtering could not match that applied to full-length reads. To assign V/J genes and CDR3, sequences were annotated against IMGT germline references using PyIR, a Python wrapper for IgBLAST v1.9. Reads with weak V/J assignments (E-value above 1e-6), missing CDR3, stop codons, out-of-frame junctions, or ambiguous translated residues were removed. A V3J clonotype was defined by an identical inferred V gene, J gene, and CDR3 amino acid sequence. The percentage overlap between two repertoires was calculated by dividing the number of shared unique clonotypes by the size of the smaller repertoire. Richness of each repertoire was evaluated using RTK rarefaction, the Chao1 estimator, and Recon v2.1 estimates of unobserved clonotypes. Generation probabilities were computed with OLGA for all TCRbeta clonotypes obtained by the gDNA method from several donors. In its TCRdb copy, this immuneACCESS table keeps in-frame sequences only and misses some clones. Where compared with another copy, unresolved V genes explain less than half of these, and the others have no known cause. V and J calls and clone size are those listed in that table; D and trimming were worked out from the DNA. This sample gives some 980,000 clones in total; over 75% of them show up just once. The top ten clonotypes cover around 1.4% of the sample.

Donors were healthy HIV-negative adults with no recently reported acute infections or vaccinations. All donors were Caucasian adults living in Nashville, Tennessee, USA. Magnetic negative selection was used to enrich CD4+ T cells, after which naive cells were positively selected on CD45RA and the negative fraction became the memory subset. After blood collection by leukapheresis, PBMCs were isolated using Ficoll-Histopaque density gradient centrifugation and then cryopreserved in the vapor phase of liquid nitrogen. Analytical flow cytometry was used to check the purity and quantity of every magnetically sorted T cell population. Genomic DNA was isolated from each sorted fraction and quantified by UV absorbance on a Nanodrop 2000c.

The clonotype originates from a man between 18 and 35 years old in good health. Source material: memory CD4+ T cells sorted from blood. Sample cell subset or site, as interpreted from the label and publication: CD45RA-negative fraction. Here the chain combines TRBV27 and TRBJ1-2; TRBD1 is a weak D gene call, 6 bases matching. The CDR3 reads CASSSGGRAYGYTF. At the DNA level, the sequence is TGTGCCAGCAGTTCGGGGGGGCGCGCCTATGGCTACACCTTC.